One and the same sample provided the 5 T cell receptor beta chains below, sequenced in a study of response to subunit inactivated influenza vaccine. Using its own MiXCR run on the RT-PCR reads, TCRdb lists one record per CDR3 protein. This sample yields approximately 530,000 distinct CDR3 sequences, of which 7.6% are seen a single time; over 10% belongs to the top ten. The material was PBMCs from blood, obtained around 2 years after vaccination. The receptors shown here come from a man aged 50 to 69 who received an inactivated influenza vaccine.

This clonotype showed up many times. The chain has TRBV14 and TRBJ2-5, with D hard to call. The germline CDR1 and CDR2 sequences are SGHDN and FVKESK. CDR3 length equals 13 residues. V lost 5 bases and J lost 1, with 8 bases in between. The CDR3, as DNA: TGTGCCAGCAGCTACAGTTTCCAAGAGACCCAGTACTTC. It codes for CASSYSFQETQYF.

V gene TRBV11-2 combines with J gene TRBJ2-4; tentative D call: TRBD1 (5 bases). The V gene's germline CDR1 is SGHAT and CDR2 FQNNGV. This CDR3 region has 15 residues. Trimming took off 5 bases at V and 0 bases at J, with 11 bases between the two ends. The chain's CDR3 is CASSPLTVAKNIQYF. Written as DNA, the CDR3 is TGTGCCAGCAGCCCATTGACAGTAGCCAAAAACATTCAGTACTTC.

A few counts support this clonotype. This CDR3 is CSAPGLAGADTQYF. CDR3 nucleotide sequence: TGCAGTGCCCCGGGACTAGCGGGAGCCGATACGCAGTATTTT. The chain joins TRBV20-1 to TRBJ2-3; TRBD2 matches 14 bases. V shed 6 bases, J shed 6 bases, and the junction held 5 bases outside the gene matches. CDR1 and CDR2 from the germline V gene are DFQATT and SNEGSKA (reference sequence). The CDR3 spans 14 residues.

This clonotype has a handful of counts. This chain connects TRBV11-2 to TRBJ2-3; D unclear. Trimming took off 7 bases at V and 2 bases at J, with 16 bases between the two ends. This CDR3 spans 15 amino acids. The germline gives CDR1 SGHAT, CDR2 FQNNGV. The CDR3 DNA reads as TGTGCCAGCAACCCGGGTAGCTCATCCACAGATACGCAGTATTTT. Translation: CASNPGSSSTDTQYF.

This clonotype was counted ten times or more. The chain couples TRBV20-1 to TRBJ1-2; 7 positions agree with TRBD1. Germline V gene lookup returns CDR1 DFQATT and CDR2 SNEGSKA (reference sequence). After removal of 5 bases from V and 7 bases from J, the junction contained 13 bases not matched to a gene. This CDR3 is built from 14 residues. The CDR3 bases are TGCAGTGCTCGTAAAGCAGGGGGATCTTTTGGCTACACCTTC. It yields the protein CSARKAGGSFGYTF.